The 24 T cell receptor beta chains below come from one sample, sequenced in a study of T cells after yellow fever vaccination. TCRdb used MiXCR to reprocess the 5' RACE reads, holding one entry per CDR3 protein. Of approximately 580,000 distinct CDR3 sequences listed, roughly a sixth are singletons. The source was PBMCs, collected about 5 days after the first yellow fever vaccination. All receptors derive from a man aged 18 to 30 who received the YFV17D yellow fever vaccine.

J is TRBJ2-7 and V is TRBV5-5; 7 nucleotides line up with TRBD1. CDR1 SGHKS and CDR2 YYEKEE come from the germline V gene (reference sequence). The CDR3 has 14 amino acids. V lost 5 bases and J lost 5; bases outside the gene matches: 10. CDR3 nucleotide sequence: TGTGCCAGCAGTACCGGGACAGTTAACCACGAGCAGTACTTC. This sequence encodes CASSTGTVNHEQYF.

V is TRBV6-5 and J is TRBJ2-2; D is unclear. The CDR3 contains 14 residues. Germline CDR1 MNHEY, CDR2 SVGAGI. V lost 0 bases to trimming and J lost 1 base, with 3 bases between them. The CDR3 loop is CASSYSRNTGELFF. As DNA, the CDR3 is TGTGCCAGCAGTTACTCCCGGAACACCGGGGAGCTGTTTTTT.

As to this clonotype: This probably arose from a read error, given a far larger clone one base away. This chain connects TRBV27 to TRBJ2-2; D is unresolved. Trimming pared 5 bases from V and 3 bases from J, leaving 4 bases between. The CDR3 loop spans 12 amino acids. Germline V gives CDR1 MNHEY, CDR2 SMNVEV (reference sequence). This CDR3 reads CASSHDTGELFF. Written as DNA, the CDR3 is TGTGCCAGCAGTCACGACACCGGGGAGCTGTTTTTT.

This clonotype appeared many times. The CDR3 reads CSVCRTDVNIQYF. The CDR3 region has the DNA TGCAGCGTTTGCCGGACCGACGTGAACATTCAGTACTTC. The genes are TRBV29-1 and TRBJ2-4; no firm D call. The germline CDR1 and CDR2 sequences are SQVTM and ANQGSEA. The CDR3 is 13 amino acids. Trimming removed 5 bases at V and 7 bases at J, with 15 bases between.

The chain is built from TRBV7-2 and TRBJ1-2; no clear D. Trimming took off 3 bases at V and 6 bases at J, with 2 bases between the two ends. Per germline, CDR1 SGHTA and CDR2 FQGNSA. The CDR3 length is 10 residues. DNA of the CDR3: TGTGCCAGCAGCTTCCATGGCTACACCTTC. Translating gives CASSFHGYTF.

This clonotype turned up a few times. This chain links TRBV18 with TRBJ2-3, with 9 positions matching TRBD2. The CDR3 totals 15 residues. J gave up 4 bases and V 3 bases, and 5 bases lay outside the gene matches. Germline V gene lookup returns CDR1 KGHSH and CDR2 LQKENI. DNA for the CDR3: TGTGCCAGCTCACCTCGGACTAGCGAGGCAGATACGCAGTATTTT. This translates into CASSPRTSEADTQYF.

This clonotype has just a few counts. The rearrangement uses TRBV6-1 and TRBJ2-7; D may be TRBD1 (5 bases). Germline CDR1 and CDR2: MNHNS and SASEGT. The CDR3 extends over 13 amino acids. Trimming stripped 6 bases from V and 0 bases from J, with 9 bases between. CDR3 protein: CASRDSISYEQYV. The DNA for the CDR3 is TGTGCCAGCAGAGACAGTATCTCCTACGAGCAGTACGTC.

This clonotype appeared once. This chain links TRBV6-1 with TRBJ1-2, with 11 positions matching TRBD1. The CDR3 has 13 amino acids. The germline V gene has CDR1 MNHNS and CDR2 SASEGT. V dropped 8 bases and J dropped 4; count of bases not matched to a gene: 3. The CDR3 loop is CASQGTGGYGYTF. As DNA, the CDR3 is TGTGCCAGCCAGGGGACAGGGGGCTATGGCTACACCTTC.

There are many counts of this clonotype. The rearrangement joins TRBV12-3 or TRBV12-4 to TRBJ2-5; 10 bases match TRBD1. V trimming: 4 bases; J trimming: 0 bases; junction bases outside the gene matches: 2. This CDR3 region has 15 residues. The chain's CDR3 is CASSYGTGDQETQYF. CDR3 sequence (DNA): TGTGCCAGCAGTTATGGGACAGGGGACCAAGAGACCCAGTACTTC.

This sequence joins TRBV10-3 and TRBJ2-1; 8 bases agree with TRBD1. The CDR3 spans 16 residues. V was pared by 0 bases and J by 4 bases, with 5 bases of the junction left unmatched. Germline CDR1 reads ENHRY; CDR2 reads SYGVKD. The CDR3 DNA reads TGTGCCATCAGTGAGTCGGGACAGGCTCCGTACAATGAGCAGTTCTTC. Its protein is CAISESGQAPYNEQFF.

This clonotype showed up just a few times. The chain has TRBV7-8 and TRBJ2-7; TRBD2 agrees at 8 bases. This CDR3 is built from 14 residues. V lost 1 base and J lost 6; bases outside the gene matches: 5. Germline CDR1 is SGHVS and CDR2 is FQNEAQ. The CDR3 spells CASSLGGLAAEQYV. The CDR3 DNA sequence: TGTGCCAGCAGCTTAGGCGGACTAGCTGCCGAGCAGTACGTC.

This clonotype has a handful of counts. The chain combines TRBV6-1 with TRBJ2-7; D gene uncertain. This CDR3 region has 15 residues. The V end was cut by 2 bases, the J end by 0 bases, with 11 bases between. Germline CDR1 MNHNS, CDR2 SASEGT. The CDR3 coding sequence is TGTGCCAGCAGTGAATTTTTCACTGCCTCCTACGAGCAGTACGTC. Its translation: CASSEFFTASYEQYV.

This clonotype was counted between two and nine times. The chain combines TRBV6-5 with TRBJ1-6; 8 nucleotides line up with TRBD1. CDR3 length: 12 amino acids. From germline, CDR1 is MNHEY and CDR2 SVGAGI. V gave up 6 bases and J gave up 11 bases; unmatched junction bases: 3. CDR3 DNA: TGTGCCAGCAGCAGGGGGCAGGCACCCCTCCACTTT. It specifies CASSRGQAPLHF.

This clonotype was counted ten times or more. The chain is built from TRBV7-2 and TRBJ1-6, with a possible D match to TRBD1 (6 bases). Trimming stripped 1 base from V and 7 bases from J, with 11 bases between. CDR3 length: 15 residues. Germline V gene data show CDR1 as SGHTA and CDR2 as FQGNSA. The DNA for the CDR3 is TGTGCCAGCAGCTTAGTTGGGGGGGCAAATTCACCCCTCCACTTT. Its protein product is CASSLVGGANSPLHF.

This clonotype was found a few times. This sequence joins TRBV7-6 and TRBJ2-3; a weak D match, TRBD1 (6 bases). Between the trimmed V and J ends, which lost 4 bases and 2 bases, there was a span of 16 bases. The CDR3 totals 16 residues. The germline V gene encodes CDR1 SGHVS and CDR2 FNYEAQ. CDR3 sequence: CASSSATGRFTDTQYF. In DNA form, the CDR3 reads TGTGCCAGCAGCTCCGCTACAGGGCGATTCACAGATACGCAGTATTTT.

The chain employs TRBV6-1 and TRBJ1-4, with a tentative D call TRBD1 (6 bases). The germline V and J ends were trimmed by 6 bases and 7 bases, with 15 bases remaining between them. Looked up from germline, CDR1 is MNHNS and CDR2 is SASEGT. The CDR3 runs 14 residues. The chain's CDR3 is CASRTGTTFEKLFF. The CDR3 DNA is TGTGCCAGCAGAACCGGGACAACCTTTGAAAAACTGTTTTTT.

This sequence joins TRBV7-3 and TRBJ1-6; maybe TRBD1 (5 bases). The CDR3 loop spans 15 amino acids. Germline CDR1 SGHTA, CDR2 FQGTGA. The ends were cut back, 0 bases at V and 10 bases at J, with 13 bases in the middle. The CDR3 DNA reads as TGTGCCAGCAGCTTAACCCGGGCAAAGGGGTCACCCCTCCACTTT. Encoded protein: CASSLTRAKGSPLHF.

The rearrangement joins TRBV7-9 to TRBJ2-1; perhaps D is TRBD1 or TRBD2 (5 bases each). This CDR3 contains 15 residues. Trimming shortened V by 6 bases and J by 4 bases, and 16 bases separated the two germline ends. Germline loops: CDR1 SEHNR, CDR2 FQNEAQ (reference sequence). CDR3 loop: CASSAPGRPYNEQFF. The CDR3, as DNA: TGTGCCAGCAGTGCCCCGGGACGTCCTTACAATGAGCAGTTCTTC.

The chain joins TRBV11-2 to TRBJ2-3, with D possibly being TRBD1 or TRBD2 (5 bases each). CDR1 SGHAT and CDR2 FQNNGV come from the germline V gene. Trimming left V 4 bases short and J 0 bases short, with 14 bases between. The CDR3 sequence is 16 residues long. CDR3 nucleotide sequence: TGTGCCAGCAGCTCCCGGGACGCACCTAGCACAGATACGCAGTATTTT. It translates to CASSSRDAPSTDTQYF.

The chain combines TRBV29-1 with TRBJ1-1; D is uncertain. This CDR3 contains 12 residues. The germline CDR1 and CDR2 sequences are SQVTM and ANQGSEA. V was trimmed by 4 bases and J by 5 bases, leaving 11 bases between them. CDR3 nucleotides: TGCAGCGTTGTGCGGGGAGGGACTGAAGCTTTCTTT. Its protein product is CSVVRGGTEAFF.

This clonotype was counted a few times. In nucleotides, the CDR3 is TGTGCCAGCAGTTACCCGACACAGGGGTTCGATGAGACCCAGTACTTC. Translating gives CASSYPTQGFDETQYF. The rearrangement links TRBV6-5 to TRBJ2-5; 7 bases are a match to TRBD1. This CDR3 comprises 16 residues. Germline lookup yields CDR1 MNHEY and CDR2 SVGAGI. Trimming removed 2 bases from V and 5 bases from J; junction bases left unmatched: 11.

This clonotype was detected only a few times. The rearrangement uses TRBV4-2 and TRBJ2-1, with 11 bases that match TRBD2. After removal of 4 bases from V and 5 bases from J, the junction contained 10 bases not matched to a gene. CDR1 is LGHNA, CDR2 YNFKEQ, per germline. The CDR3 has 17 residues. The CDR3, as DNA: TGTGCCAGCAGCCCCAAGGGAACTAGCGGGGGCAACAATGAGCAGTTCTTC. Protein: CASSPKGTSGGNNEQFF.

The rearrangement joins TRBV5-1 to TRBJ1-1, with D possibly being TRBD1 (5 bases). CDR3 length: 14 residues. Deletions cut 5 bases from V and 6 bases from J, with 17 bases between. Germline V gene sequence: CDR1 SGHRS, CDR2 YFSETQ. DNA of the CDR3: TGCGCCAGCAGATCGACAGACCTTCGGGCTGAAGCTTTCTTT. Its translation is CASRSTDLRAEAFF. The whole variable domain, filled in from reference TRBV5-1 and TRBJ1-1, reads KAGVTQTPRYLIKTRGQQVTLSCSPISGHRSVSWYQQTPGQGLQFLFEYFSETQRNKGNFPGRFSGRQFSNSRSEMNVSTLELGDSALYLCASRSTDLRAEAFFGQGTRLTVV.

The genes are TRBV2 and TRBJ2-1, with 10 positions matching TRBD2. Germline-derived CDR1 and CDR2 are SNHLY and FYNNEI. V gave up 9 bases and J gave up 4 bases; unmatched junction bases: 9. The CDR3 contains 15 residues. CDR3 nucleotide sequence: TGTGCCAGACAAAGGGGACTAGCGTCTTACAATGAGCAGTTCTTC. Its protein product is CARQRGLASYNEQFF. The full variable domain, its missing parts supplied by reference TRBV2 and TRBJ2-1, is EPEVTQTPSHQVTQMGQEVILRCVPISNHLYFYWYRQILGQKVEFLVSFYNNEISEKSEIFDDQFSVERPDGSNFTLKIRSTKLEDSAMYFCARQRGLASYNEQFFGPGTRLTVL.